These 8 T cell receptor beta chains came from one sample sequenced in a study of response to subunit inactivated influenza vaccine. TCRdb reprocessed the RT-PCR reads with MiXCR, giving one entry per CDR3 protein. Of just under 550,000 distinct CDR3 sequences listed, around a quarter were seen once; the top ten hold around 2.8%. The same sample was also studied in work on T cells expressing NK-cell markers. Turning to that study: The TCR beta cDNA came from 5'RACE template switching with UMIs.

This specimen consisted of CD4+ T cells sorted from PBMCs, obtained 11 to 12 days after vaccination. The source of these receptors is a man aged 50 to 60 who received an inactivated influenza vaccine.

The gene calls are TRBV20-1 and TRBJ2-5; D unresolved. This CDR3 spans 13 amino acids. Germline-derived CDR1 and CDR2 are DFQATT and SNEGSKA (reference sequence). The germline V and J ends were trimmed by 3 bases and 5 bases, with 13 bases remaining between them. The CDR3 coding sequence is TGCAGTGCTAGCGTACTCGCCGGGGAGACCCAGTACTTC. Translating gives CSASVLAGETQYF.

This chain connects TRBV3-1 to TRBJ1-6, with D unresolved. Germline V gene data show CDR1 as LGHDT and CDR2 as YNNKEL (reference sequence). The CDR3 runs 13 residues. The ends were cut back, 5 bases at V and 14 bases at J, with 16 bases in the middle. DNA of the CDR3: TGTGCCAGCAGCGCAGGACGAGGGAAGACCCTCCACTTT. Amino acids: CASSAGRGKTLHF.

This clonotype was picked up a small number of times. The CDR3 region has the DNA TGCAGTGCTAGAGATGGACTAGCTTCCTACAATGAGCAGTTCTTC. It translates to CSARDGLASYNEQFF. V gene TRBV20-1 combines with J gene TRBJ2-1, with 8 bases matching TRBD2. CDR1 is DFQATT, CDR2 SNEGSKA, per germline (reference sequence). Trimming at V came to 0 bases and at J to 1 base, leaving 2 bases not matched to a gene. This CDR3 spans 15 amino acids.

The CDR3 DNA is TGTGCCAGCAGCCCCTGGACTAGCGCTACAGATACGCAGTATTTT. It translates to CASSPWTSATDTQYF. The rearrangement links TRBV11-2 to TRBJ2-3; 9 nucleotides align to TRBD2. Trimming cost V 5 bases and J 3 bases; bases outside gene matches: 6. The CDR3 length is 15 residues. Germline CDR1 reads SGHAT; CDR2 reads FQNNGV.

The chain employs TRBV6-1 and TRBJ2-5; 8 bases are shared with TRBD1. Germline V gene data show CDR1 as MNHNS and CDR2 as SASEGT. With 3 bases clipped from V and 5 bases from J, the junction kept 5 bases outside the gene matches. This CDR3 comprises 14 residues. The CDR3 loop reads CASSENRGWETQYF. CDR3 coding DNA: TGTGCCAGCAGTGAGAACAGGGGGTGGGAGACCCAGTACTTC.

This clonotype has just one count. This chain joins TRBV15 and TRBJ2-3; D unclear. V dropped 5 bases and J dropped 5 bases, with 11 bases sitting between them. Germline-derived CDR1 and CDR2 are LNHNV and YYDKDF (reference sequence). CDR3 length: 13 amino acids. The CDR3: CATSPQAKDTQYF. The CDR3 nucleotides are TGTGCCACCAGCCCGCAGGCGAAAGATACGCAGTATTTT.

This clonotype occurred a few times. The V gene is TRBV6-1, the J gene TRBJ2-4, with 7 positions matching TRBD1. Germline V lookup: CDR1 MNHNS, CDR2 SASEGT. V trimming: 4 bases; J trimming: 5 bases; junction bases outside the gene matches: 2. This CDR3 contains 13 residues. The CDR3: CASSAQGENIQYF. CDR3 in DNA: TGTGCCAGCAGTGCCCAGGGGGAAAACATTCAGTACTTC.

This clonotype showed up just a few times. The V call is TRBV6-5, the J call TRBJ1-4, with 7 bases that match TRBD1. CDR3 size: 14 residues. The germline gives CDR1 MNHEY, CDR2 SVGAGI. V gave up 2 bases and J gave up 8 bases; unmatched junction bases: 5. The CDR3 DNA sequence: TGTGCCAGCAGTTACAGGGGGCGGCGGGAAAAACTGTTTTTT. Translation: CASSYRGRREKLFF.